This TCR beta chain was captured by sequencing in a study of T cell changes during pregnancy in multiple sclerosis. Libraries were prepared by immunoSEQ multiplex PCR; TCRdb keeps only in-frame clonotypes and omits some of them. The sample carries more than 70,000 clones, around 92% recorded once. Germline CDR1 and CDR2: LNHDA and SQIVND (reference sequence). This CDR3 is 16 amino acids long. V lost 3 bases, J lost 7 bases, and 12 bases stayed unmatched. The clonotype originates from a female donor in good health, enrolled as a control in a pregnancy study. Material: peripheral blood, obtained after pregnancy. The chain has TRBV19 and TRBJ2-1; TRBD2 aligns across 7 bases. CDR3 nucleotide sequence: TGTGCCAGTAGTATTCCAGGGACTATCGACAGTAATGAGCAGTTCTTC. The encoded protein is CASSIPGTIDSNEQFF.